The 16 T cell receptor beta chains below come from one sample, sequenced in a study of memory CD4+ T cells and cytomegalovirus serostatus. TCRdb's copy holds only in-frame clones and misses some; the assay was immunoSEQ multiplex PCR. The top ten clones hold about 2.7% of a sample with tens of thousands of clones, around three quarters of them seen once. The sort gate was single viable CD3+CD4+CD8-CD45RO+ cells for memory CD4+ T cells. Sequencing was done on a sample of memory CD4+ T cells from blood. Receptors originate from an adult in good health and CMV-seropositive.

V is TRBV7-9 and J is TRBJ1-5; 7 bases align to TRBD1. Germline CDR1 SEHNR, CDR2 FQNEAQ (reference sequence). After removal of 5 bases from V and 4 bases from J, the junction contained 8 bases not matched to a gene. CDR3 length: 15 amino acids. This CDR3 is CASSLGQSQNQPQHF. CDR3 sequence (DNA): TGTGCCAGCAGCCTGGGACAGAGCCAGAATCAGCCCCAGCATTTT. Full variable domain (rest looked up from reference TRBV7-9 and TRBJ1-5): DTGVSQNPRHKITKRGQNVTFRCDPISEHNRLYWYRQTLGQGPEFLTYFQNEAQLEKSRLLSDRFSAERPKGSFSTLEIQRTEQGDSAMYLCASSLGQSQNQPQHFGDGTRLSIL.

This clone was detected only a few times. This rearrangement joins TRBV6-6 to TRBJ2-5, with D possibly matching TRBD1 (7 bases). CDR3 length: 13 amino acids. CDR1 and CDR2 (germline): MNHNY, SVGAGI (reference sequence). Trimming removed 8 bases at V and 2 bases at J, with 12 bases between. For the CDR3, the DNA is TGTGCCAGCCGGGGGACAGAGCAAGAGACCCAGTACTTC. Protein sequence: CASRGTEQETQYF.

V gene TRBV5-4 combines with J gene TRBJ1-2, with D uncertain. Deletions cut 3 bases from V and 4 bases from J, with 10 bases between. The length of the CDR3 is 13 residues. Germline-derived CDR1 and CDR2 are SGHNT and YYREEE (reference sequence). DNA of the CDR3: TGTGCCAGCAGCTACGGGGAAAGCTATGGCTACACCTTC. Translating it yields CASSYGESYGYTF.

This rearrangement joins TRBV14 to TRBJ2-5; 7 nucleotides align to TRBD2. CDR3 length equals 16 residues. Trimming removed 3 bases from V and 5 bases from J; junction bases left unmatched: 12. Per germline, CDR1 SGHDN and CDR2 FVKESK. The CDR3 protein is CASSHRWVGGSETQYF. The DNA of the CDR3 is TGTGCCAGCAGCCACCGGTGGGTCGGCGGGAGCGAGACCCAGTACTTC.

This clone was recorded a few times. The chain recombines TRBV18 with TRBJ2-7; the match to TRBD2 covers 8 bases. The V segment lost 3 bases and the J segment 7 bases; nucleotides outside the gene matches: 2. CDR3 length: 12 residues. Germline CDR1 reads KGHSH; CDR2 reads LQKENI. The CDR3 DNA reads TGTGCCAGCTCACCGGAGCGGGAGGAGCAGTACTTC. Protein: CASSPEREEQYF.

This clone was seen just once. This chain links TRBV11-3 with TRBJ2-1; no firm D call. CDR1 is SGHNT and CDR2 is YENEEA in the germline V gene. V was clipped by 1 base and J by 7 bases, with 5 bases between them. This CDR3 comprises 12 residues. CDR3 region: CASSLVDNEQFF. CDR3 DNA: TGTGCCAGCAGCTTAGTTGATAATGAGCAGTTCTTC.

This clone has just one count. The J gene is TRBJ2-3, the V gene TRBV14; no firm D call. CDR1 and CDR2 (germline): SGHDN, FVKESK. V dropped 1 base and J dropped 9 bases, with 11 bases sitting between them. This CDR3 comprises 13 residues. For the CDR3, the DNA is TGTGCCAGCAGCCAAGGAGGTGCATCCACGCAGTATTTT. Residues: CASSQGGASTQYF.

The chain recombines TRBV25-1 with TRBJ2-1; no definite D call. Germline loops: CDR1 MGHDK, CDR2 SYGVNS. Between the trimmed V and J ends, which lost 3 bases and 0 bases, there was a span of 12 bases. The CDR3 consists of 16 residues. The CDR3 loop is CASSDLYKDSYNEQFF. As DNA, the CDR3 is TGTGCCAGCAGTGACCTATATAAGGACTCCTACAATGAGCAGTTCTTC.

The CDR3 sequence: CASSIRLEGAPHEQFF. The CDR3 nucleotides read TGTGCCAGTAGTATAAGGTTGGAGGGGGCGCCGCATGAGCAGTTCTTC. This chain uses TRBV19 with TRBJ2-1; D perhaps matches TRBD1 (7 bases). This CDR3 has 16 amino acids. V dropped 2 bases and J dropped 8 bases, with 19 bases sitting between them. CDR1 and CDR2 from the germline V gene are LNHDA and SQIVND (reference sequence).

This clone was observed a handful of times. V is TRBV2 and J is TRBJ2-7; 7 bases align to TRBD1. Germline V CDR1 and CDR2: SNHLY, FYNNEI. V lost 5 bases, J lost 5 bases, and 6 bases stayed unmatched. CDR3 length: 13 amino acids. The CDR3 region is CASSPDREHEQYF. The CDR3 bases are TGTGCCAGCAGTCCCGACAGGGAACACGAGCAGTACTTC.

The V gene is TRBV4-3, the J gene TRBJ2-7; 10 bases fit TRBD1. After removal of 1 base from V and 8 bases from J, the junction contained 11 bases not matched to a gene. CDR3 length: 16 residues. Germline values: CDR1 LGHNA, CDR2 YSLEER. The CDR3 sequence: CASSQAAGTGEYKQYF. The CDR3 DNA sequence: TGCGCCAGCAGCCAAGCGGCTGGGACAGGGGAATATAAGCAGTACTTC.

The rearrangement links TRBV19 to TRBJ1-1; D unresolved. Germline V CDR1 and CDR2: LNHDA, SQIVND (reference sequence). The CDR3 extends over 14 amino acids. The germline V and J ends were trimmed by 2 bases and 1 base, with 8 bases remaining between them. CDR3 bases: TGTGCCAGTAGTATACCCCCAACGAACACTGAAGCTTTCTTT. Its translation is CASSIPPTNTEAFF.

The chain has TRBV15 and TRBJ2-3; TRBD1 is a possible D gene (5 bases). There are 13 residues in the CDR3. The V gene's germline CDR1 is LNHNV and CDR2 YYDKDF (reference sequence). V shed 1 base and J shed 5 bases, with 7 bases lying between them. The CDR3 spells CATSRGGLDTQYF. The CDR3 DNA is TGTGCCACCAGCAGAGGGGGCCTAGATACGCAGTATTTT.

The gene calls are TRBV5-8 and TRBJ2-2; 13 bases line up with TRBD2. The CDR3 loop spans 16 amino acids. With 7 bases clipped from V and 5 bases from J, the junction kept 8 bases outside the gene matches. Looked up from germline, CDR1 is SGHTS and CDR2 is YDEGEE. The CDR3 DNA sequence: TGTGCCAGCGATACCCCGGGACTAGCGGGAACCGGGGAGCTGTTTTTT. Translating gives CASDTPGLAGTGELFF.

The chain has TRBV10-3 and TRBJ1-4; D is possibly TRBD1 (6 bases). Trimming stripped 0 bases from V and 8 bases from J, with 7 bases between. The CDR3 runs to 13 residues. Germline V gives CDR1 ENHRY, CDR2 SYGVKD. The CDR3 reads CAISESGGEKLFF. For the CDR3, the DNA is TGTGCCATCAGTGAGTCCGGGGGCGAAAAACTGTTTTTT.

For the CDR3, the DNA is TGTGCCAGCTCACCACCAATCTCAGCAGAGACCCAGTACTTC. It encodes CASSPPISAETQYF. The J gene is TRBJ2-5, the V gene TRBV18; D gene unclear. Germline V gene data show CDR1 as KGHSH and CDR2 as LQKENI. V was clipped by 0 bases and J by 4 bases, with 9 bases between them. The CDR3 contains 14 residues.